This TCR beta chain comes out of a study of blood T cell repertoires in COVID-19. On the study more broadly: Some COVID-19 samples were acute and others convalescent; all came from the United States, Italy and Spain. Sample material is recorded as cDNA or gDNA derived from T cells, B-cell-depleted T cells, or PBMCs.

The table lists this clone with a few counts. With V trimmed by 1 base and J by 2 bases, 5 bases remained unmatched. Germline loops: CDR1 SGHTA, CDR2 FQGNSA. The length of the CDR3 is 17 residues. The authors' processing: Quantification of nucleated cells was approximated via reference gene primer amplification. Sequenced by immunoSEQ multiplex PCR; TCRdb stores in-frame clones only, minus some. V, J and clone size are those of that table, while D and trimming were read from the DNA. The sample holds roughly 100,000 clones, 65% to 90% seen once. The J gene is TRBJ2-1, the V gene TRBV7-2; 10 nucleotides match TRBD1. The source of this sequence is a woman of 80 years or more with active or convalescent COVID-19. The sample taken for sequencing was peripheral blood. Written as DNA, the CDR3 is TGTGCCAGCAGCTTAGTAGGGGGGACAGGGGCCTACAATGAGCAGTTCTTC. As protein: CASSLVGGTGAYNEQFF.